This TCR beta chain was obtained from a study of Tregs in tolerant kidney transplant recipients. General study findings and limits: Biological reproducibility was not directly addressed, but technical replication error appeared minimal. Expanding Tregs on activated donor B cells appeared to best identify donor-specific TCRbeta clones. Validation in larger populations is needed because few patients were studied.

As concerns this clone: Antigen: not known.

The CDR3 extends over 13 amino acids. From germline, CDR1 is MNHEY and CDR2 SMNVEV (reference sequence). Trimming cost V 4 bases and J 3 bases, with 7 bases left between them. Unstimulated Tregs (CD4+CD25+CD127-) and CD4+CD25- non-Tregs were sorted from PBMCs. Only in-frame clones appear in the TCRdb table, and some are missing; sequencing was by immunoSEQ multiplex PCR. The table includes about 240,000 clones, roughly four fifths detected once. The source is a human donor in good health. The chain has TRBV27 and TRBJ1-5; no definite D call. Sequencing was done on a sample of CD4+ T cells from blood. CDR3 bases: TGTGCCAGCAGTTGGACGGTCAATCAGCCCCAGCATTTT. This translates into CASSWTVNQPQHF.